These 18 T cell receptor beta chains were all obtained from the same sample, sequenced in a study of CD8 T cells in ankylosing spondylitis. What these receptors recognize is not known. TCRdb reprocessed the 5' RACE reads via MiXCR and lists one record per CDR3 protein. The sample lists roughly 670,000 distinct CDR3 sequences; under 20% were seen once. Study-wide results and caveats: Ankylosing spondylitis blood appeared to carry a characteristic TCR beta motif of roughly eight highly homologous variants.

The sequencing sample was made of blood, either unsorted or a sorted T cell fraction (not recorded which). All receptors derive from a male donor with ankylosing spondylitis.

The V call is TRBV27, the J call TRBJ2-5; D is perhaps TRBD2 (6 bases). The CDR3 is 16 amino acids. Trimming stripped 1 base from V and 1 base from J, with 13 bases between. Germline loops: CDR1 MNHEY, CDR2 SMNVEV (reference sequence). The CDR3 spells CASSLLGGAIQETQYF. The CDR3 bases are TGTGCCAGCAGTTTATTGGGGGGAGCGATCCAAGAGACCCAGTACTTC.

This clonotype turned up a few times. The chain uses TRBV5-1 and TRBJ2-3; D might be TRBD2 (5 bases). This CDR3 is 16 amino acids long. CDR1 is SGHRS, CDR2 YFSETQ, per germline. V lost 0 bases and J 2 bases, leaving 13 bases between the germline ends. CDR3 amino acids: CASSLGETTFTDTQYF. Here the CDR3 DNA reads TGCGCCAGCAGCTTGGGGGAGACTACCTTCACAGATACGCAGTATTTT.

The CDR3 bases are TGTGCCAGCAGTTCAGAAGCTTTCTTT. As protein: CASSSEAFF. The rearrangement uses TRBV2 and TRBJ1-1; D is ambiguous. V was cut by 5 bases and J by 8 bases, with 3 bases left in between. CDR3 length equals 9 residues. Germline V gives CDR1 SNHLY, CDR2 FYNNEI. Complete variable domain (other parts from reference TRBV2 and TRBJ1-1): EPEVTQTPSHQVTQMGQEVILRCVPISNHLYFYWYRQILGQKVEFLVSFYNNEISEKSEIFDDQFSVERPDGSNFTLKIRSTKLEDSAMYFCASSSEAFFGQGTRLTVV.

The sample holds many counts of this clonotype. The chain recombines TRBV12-3 or TRBV12-4 with TRBJ1-1; no definite D call. Trimming left V 3 bases short and J 4 bases short, with 9 bases between. The CDR3 is 13 amino acids. In DNA, the CDR3 is TGTGCCAGCAGTTTGAGGGATCGCACTGAAGCTTTCTTT. Its protein is CASSLRDRTEAFF.

This chain links TRBV10-3 with TRBJ2-2; either TRBD1 or TRBD2 may fit D (5 bases each). Trimming pared 8 bases from V and 4 bases from J, leaving 14 bases between. The CDR3 spans 14 residues. CDR1 and CDR2 from the germline V gene are ENHRY and SYGVKD. The CDR3: CAIGRDGRTGELFF. The DNA of the CDR3 is TGTGCCATCGGACGGGACGGTCGCACCGGGGAGCTGTTTTTT.

This clonotype has more than one count but fewer than ten. The J gene is TRBJ2-5, the V gene TRBV29-1, with 9 bases identical to TRBD1. This CDR3 spans 11 amino acids. V shed 7 bases, J shed 5 bases, and the junction held 2 bases outside the gene matches. Germline V lookup: CDR1 SQVTM, CDR2 ANQGSEA. CDR3 nucleotides: TGCAGCGCGGACAGGGGTGAGACCCAGTACTTC. Residues: CSADRGETQYF.

Only a few counts were recorded for this clonotype. This chain joins TRBV27 and TRBJ2-3; 7 bases match TRBD1. CDR1 is MNHEY, CDR2 SMNVEV, per germline (reference sequence). V gave up 10 bases and J gave up 4 bases; unmatched junction bases: 11. CDR3 length: 14 amino acids. The CDR3 nucleotides read TGTGCCACCAGAAGGGGGCTCGGCGCAGATACGCAGTATTTT. Protein sequence: CATRRGLGADTQYF.

This clonotype was counted between two and nine times. V is TRBV6-1 and J is TRBJ1-3; D may be TRBD1 (5 bases). The germline gives CDR1 MNHNS, CDR2 SASEGT. V gave up 6 bases and J gave up 4 bases, with 22 bases separating them. This CDR3 spans 17 amino acids. The CDR3 loop is CASSQSAQGISGNTIYF. CDR3 sequence (DNA): TGTGCCAGCAGCCAATCCGCTCAGGGTATCTCGGGAAACACCATATATTTT.

The chain uses TRBV21-1 and TRBJ1-5. TRBV21-1 is noted as a pseudogene. The CDR3 length is 15 residues. As DNA, the CDR3 is TGTGCCAGCAGCAAAAAAGACAATTCTAATCAGCCCCAGCATTTT. This gives the protein CASSKKDNSNQPQHF.

The rearrangement uses TRBV11-2 and TRBJ2-3; 9 bases fit TRBD1. Germline V gene sequence: CDR1 SGHAT, CDR2 FQNNGV. The CDR3 has 15 residues. V trimming: 3 bases; J trimming: 2 bases; junction bases outside the gene matches: 3. The CDR3 DNA is TGTGCCAGCAGCTTCGGACAGGGGAACACAGATACGCAGTATTTT. This codes for CASSFGQGNTDTQYF. Using reference TRBV11-2 and TRBJ2-3 for the parts outside the CDR3, the full variable domain is EAGVAQSPRYKIIEKRQSVAFWCNPISGHATLYWYQQILGQGPKLLIQFQNNGVVDDSQLPKDRFSAERLKGVDSTLKIQPAKLEDSAVYLCASSFGQGNTDTQYFGPGTRLTVL.

The chain couples TRBV29-1 to TRBJ2-1; D not certain. V was shortened by 6 bases and J by 4 bases, with 7 bases between the two germline ends. CDR3 size: 11 residues. CDR1 is SQVTM and CDR2 is ANQGSEA in the germline V gene. Written as DNA, the CDR3 is TGCAGCGTGGGGAAGTACAATGAGCAGTTCTTC. Amino acids: CSVGKYNEQFF.

This clonotype was seen once. This sequence joins TRBV12-3 or TRBV12-4 and TRBJ1-2; D call uncertain. With 3 bases removed from V and 4 bases from J, the gap between germline ends came to 12 bases. This CDR3 comprises 14 residues. DNA for the CDR3: TGTGCCAGCAGTTTTGTCGGTTTGACCTATGGCTACACCTTC. It codes for CASSFVGLTYGYTF.

The chain recombines TRBV27 with TRBJ2-5, with D possibly being TRBD1 or TRBD2 (5 bases each). V was clipped by 4 bases and J by 2 bases, with 11 bases between them. This CDR3 region has 14 residues. Per germline, CDR1 MNHEY and CDR2 SMNVEV (reference sequence). The CDR3 protein is CASSWDASQETQYF. In DNA form, the CDR3 reads TGTGCCAGCAGTTGGGACGCATCGCAAGAGACCCAGTACTTC.

The genes are TRBV20-1 and TRBJ1-1; 7 bases line up with TRBD1. V was pared by 3 bases and J by 10 bases, with 8 bases of the junction left unmatched. The germline gives CDR1 DFQATT, CDR2 SNEGSKA (reference sequence). The CDR3 runs 12 residues. The CDR3 reads CSARTGLGGAFF. In DNA form, the CDR3 reads TGCAGTGCTAGGACAGGGCTCGGAGGAGCTTTCTTT.

This clonotype was counted a few times. The chain joins TRBV27 to TRBJ2-3; D unclear. Germline V CDR1 and CDR2: MNHEY, SMNVEV (reference sequence). The CDR3 totals 13 residues. Trimming took 4 bases from V and 1 from J, leaving 6 bases between them. CDR3 nucleotide sequence: TGTGCCAGCAGTTGGCAGGGCACAGATACGCAGTATTTT. Translated: CASSWQGTDTQYF.

V is TRBV7-9 and J is TRBJ2-7; TRBD2 aligns across 14 bases. The CDR3 runs 15 residues. J lost 5 bases, V lost 5 bases, and 5 bases had no gene match. CDR1 is SEHNR, CDR2 FQNEAQ, per germline (reference sequence). CDR3 sequence: CASSPGTSGSDEQYF. In DNA, the CDR3 is TGTGCCAGCAGCCCCGGGACTAGCGGGAGCGACGAGCAGTACTTC. The variable domain in full, with the rest retrieved from reference TRBV7-9 and TRBJ2-7, is DTGVSQNPRHKITKRGQNVTFRCDPISEHNRLYWYRQTLGQGPEFLTYFQNEAQLEKSRLLSDRFSAERPKGSFSTLEIQRTEQGDSAMYLCASSPGTSGSDEQYFGPGTRLTVT.

The chain recombines TRBV20-1 with TRBJ2-5; no clear D gene. The CDR3 runs 13 residues. Trimming took 5 bases from V and 1 from J, leaving 11 bases between them. Germline values: CDR1 DFQATT, CDR2 SNEGSKA (reference sequence). CDR3 residues: CSAPGITQETQYF. The DNA of the CDR3 is TGCAGTGCTCCCGGCATTACCCAAGAGACCCAGTACTTC.

This clonotype was detected only a few times. The V call is TRBV5-1, the J call TRBJ2-5; 12 nucleotides line up with TRBD2. The CDR3 covers 16 residues. The germline V gene has CDR1 SGHRS and CDR2 YFSETQ. J was trimmed by 2 bases and V by 4 bases; bases with no gene match: 6. This CDR3 reads CASSRRLAGEQETQYF. The CDR3 DNA is TGCGCCAGCAGCCGCAGACTAGCGGGGGAGCAAGAGACCCAGTACTTC.